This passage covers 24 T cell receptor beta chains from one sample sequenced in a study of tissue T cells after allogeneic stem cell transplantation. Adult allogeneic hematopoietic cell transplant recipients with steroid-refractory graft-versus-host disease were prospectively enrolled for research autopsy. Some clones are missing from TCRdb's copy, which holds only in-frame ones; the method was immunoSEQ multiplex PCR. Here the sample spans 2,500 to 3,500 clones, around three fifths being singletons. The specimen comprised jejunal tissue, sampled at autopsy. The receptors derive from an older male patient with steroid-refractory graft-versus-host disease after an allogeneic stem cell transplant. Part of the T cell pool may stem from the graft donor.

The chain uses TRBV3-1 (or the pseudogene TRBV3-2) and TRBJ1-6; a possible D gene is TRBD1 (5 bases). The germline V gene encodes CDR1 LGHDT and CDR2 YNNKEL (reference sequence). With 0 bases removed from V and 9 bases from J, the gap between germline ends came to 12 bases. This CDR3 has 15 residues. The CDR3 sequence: CASSQERGWSSPLHF. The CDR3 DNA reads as TGTGCCAGCAGCCAAGAAAGGGGTTGGAGTTCACCCCTCCACTTT.

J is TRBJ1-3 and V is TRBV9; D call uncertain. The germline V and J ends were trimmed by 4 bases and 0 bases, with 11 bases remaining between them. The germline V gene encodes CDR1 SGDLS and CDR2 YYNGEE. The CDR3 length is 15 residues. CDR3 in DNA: TGTGCCAGCAGCCCCAGGACGTCCTCTGGAAACACCATATATTTT. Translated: CASSPRTSSGNTIYF.

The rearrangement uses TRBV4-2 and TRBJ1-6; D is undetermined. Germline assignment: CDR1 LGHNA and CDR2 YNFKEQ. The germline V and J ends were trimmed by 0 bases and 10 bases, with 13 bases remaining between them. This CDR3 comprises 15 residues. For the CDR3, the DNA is TGTGCCAGCAGCCAAGAGCCAGGTGGGAGGTCACCCCTCCACTTT. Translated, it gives CASSQEPGGRSPLHF.

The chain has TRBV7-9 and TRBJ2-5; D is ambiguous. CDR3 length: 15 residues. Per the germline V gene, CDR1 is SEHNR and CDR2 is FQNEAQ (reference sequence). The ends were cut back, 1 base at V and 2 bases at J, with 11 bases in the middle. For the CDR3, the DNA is TGTGCCAGCAGCTTAGTTATTTTGCCGCAAGAGACCCAGTACTTC. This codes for CASSLVILPQETQYF.

The CDR3 spells CASSPGTGSEKLFF. For the CDR3, the DNA is TGTGCCAGCAGCCCCGGGACAGGGTCTGAAAAACTGTTTTTT. This chain links TRBV3-1 (or the pseudogene TRBV3-2) with TRBJ1-4; 9 bases map to TRBD1. Germline lookup yields CDR1 LGHDT and CDR2 YNNKEL (reference sequence). V shed 4 bases and J 7 bases; nucleotides not matched to a gene: 4. The CDR3 length is 14 residues.

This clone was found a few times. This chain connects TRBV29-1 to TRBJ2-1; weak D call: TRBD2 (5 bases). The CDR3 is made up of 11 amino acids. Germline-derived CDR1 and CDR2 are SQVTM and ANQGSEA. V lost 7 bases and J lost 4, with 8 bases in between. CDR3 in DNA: TGCAGCGCCGGGGATTACAATGAGCAGTTCTTC. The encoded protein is CSAGDYNEQFF.

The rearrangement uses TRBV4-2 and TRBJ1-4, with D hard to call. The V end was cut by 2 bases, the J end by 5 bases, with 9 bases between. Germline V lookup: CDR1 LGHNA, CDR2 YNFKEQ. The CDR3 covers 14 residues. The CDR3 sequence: CASSQYHGNEKLFF. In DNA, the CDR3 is TGTGCCAGCAGCCAATACCACGGAAATGAAAAACTGTTTTTT.

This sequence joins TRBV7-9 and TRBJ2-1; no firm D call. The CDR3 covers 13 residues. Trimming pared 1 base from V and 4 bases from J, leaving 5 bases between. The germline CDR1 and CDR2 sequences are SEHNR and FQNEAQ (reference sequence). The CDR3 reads CASSLEIYNEQFF. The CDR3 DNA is TGTGCCAGCAGCTTAGAAATATACAATGAGCAGTTCTTC.

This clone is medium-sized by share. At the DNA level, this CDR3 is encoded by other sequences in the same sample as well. CDR3 residues: CASSFGQPGELFF. The CDR3, as DNA: TGCGCCAGCAGCTTCGGACAGCCGGGGGAGCTGTTTTTT. The rearrangement links TRBV5-1 to TRBJ2-2, with D possibly TRBD1 on 6 matching bases. The CDR3 is 13 residues long. Trimming took off 2 bases at V and 8 bases at J, with 10 bases between the two ends. In germline, CDR1 is SGHRS, CDR2 YFSETQ.

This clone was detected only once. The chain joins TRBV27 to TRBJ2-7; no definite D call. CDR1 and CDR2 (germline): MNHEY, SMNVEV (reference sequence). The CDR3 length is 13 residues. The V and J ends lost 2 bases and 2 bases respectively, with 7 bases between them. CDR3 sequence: CASSLAPPYEQYF. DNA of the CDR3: TGTGCCAGCAGTTTAGCACCCCCCTACGAGCAGTACTTC.

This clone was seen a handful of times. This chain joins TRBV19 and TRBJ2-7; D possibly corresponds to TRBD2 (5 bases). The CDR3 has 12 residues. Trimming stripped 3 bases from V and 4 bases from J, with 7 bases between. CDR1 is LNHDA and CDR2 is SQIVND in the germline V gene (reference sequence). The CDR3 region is CASSMSGYEQYF. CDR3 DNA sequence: TGTGCCAGTAGTATGTCGGGGTACGAGCAGTACTTC.

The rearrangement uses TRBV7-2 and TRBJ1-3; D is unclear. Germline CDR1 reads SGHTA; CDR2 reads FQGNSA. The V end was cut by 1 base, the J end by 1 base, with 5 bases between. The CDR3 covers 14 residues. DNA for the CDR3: TGTGCCAGCAGCTTAGATACATCTGGAAACACCATATATTTT. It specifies CASSLDTSGNTIYF.

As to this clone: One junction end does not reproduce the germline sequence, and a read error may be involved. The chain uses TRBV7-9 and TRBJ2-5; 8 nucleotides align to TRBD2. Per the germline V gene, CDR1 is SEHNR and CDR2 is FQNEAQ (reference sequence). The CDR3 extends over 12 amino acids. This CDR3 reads CASSLAGETQYF. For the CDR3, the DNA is TGTGCCAGCAGCCTAGCGGGAGAGACCCAGTACTTC.

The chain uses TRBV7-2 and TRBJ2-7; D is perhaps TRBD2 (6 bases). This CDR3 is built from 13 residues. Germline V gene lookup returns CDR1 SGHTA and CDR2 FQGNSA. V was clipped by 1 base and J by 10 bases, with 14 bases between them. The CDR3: CASSLDGSGYQYF. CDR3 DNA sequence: TGTGCCAGCAGCTTAGACGGGAGCGGGTACCAGTACTTC.

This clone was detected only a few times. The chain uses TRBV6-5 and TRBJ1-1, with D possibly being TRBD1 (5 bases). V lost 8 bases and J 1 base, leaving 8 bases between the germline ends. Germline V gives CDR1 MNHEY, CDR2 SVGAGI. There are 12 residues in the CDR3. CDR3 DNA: TGTGCCAGCTTAAGGGGGAACACTGAAGCTTTCTTT. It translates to CASLRGNTEAFF.

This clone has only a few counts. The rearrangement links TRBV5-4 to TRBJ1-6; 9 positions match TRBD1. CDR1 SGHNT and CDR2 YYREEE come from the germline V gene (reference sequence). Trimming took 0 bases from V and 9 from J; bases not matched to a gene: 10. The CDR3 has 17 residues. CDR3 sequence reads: CASSLGLGDRAASPLHF. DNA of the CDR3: TGTGCCAGCAGCTTGGGATTAGGGGACAGGGCTGCTTCACCCCTCCACTTT.

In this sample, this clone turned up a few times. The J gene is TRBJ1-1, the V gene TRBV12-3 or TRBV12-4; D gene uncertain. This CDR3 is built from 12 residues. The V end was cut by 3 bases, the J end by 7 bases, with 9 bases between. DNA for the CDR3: TGTGCCAGCAGTTTTAGGGCCGGTGAAGCTTTCTTT. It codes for CASSFRAGEAFF.

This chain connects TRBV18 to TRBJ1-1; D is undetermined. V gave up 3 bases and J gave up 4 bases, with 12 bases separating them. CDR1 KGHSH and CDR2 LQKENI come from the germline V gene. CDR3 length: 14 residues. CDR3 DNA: TGTGCCAGCTCACCCCAGCGGGATGCCACTGAAGCTTTCTTT. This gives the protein CASSPQRDATEAFF. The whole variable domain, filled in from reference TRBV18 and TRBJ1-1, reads NAGVMQNPRHLVRRRGQEARLRCSPMKGHSHVYWYRQLPEEGLKFMVYLQKENIIDESGMPKERFSAEFPKEGPSILRIQQVVRGDSAAYFCASSPQRDATEAFFGQGTRLTVV.

Here the CDR3 DNA reads TGTGCCAGCAGCCCAGGACTAGCGGGGGGTACATTATATTTT. Its translation: CASSPGLAGGTLYF. This chain joins TRBV5-6 and TRBJ2-3, with 14 bases that match TRBD2. CDR1 is SGHDT and CDR2 is YYEEEE in the germline V gene. The CDR3 loop spans 14 amino acids. V was clipped by 4 bases and J by 15 bases; unmatched bases: 10.

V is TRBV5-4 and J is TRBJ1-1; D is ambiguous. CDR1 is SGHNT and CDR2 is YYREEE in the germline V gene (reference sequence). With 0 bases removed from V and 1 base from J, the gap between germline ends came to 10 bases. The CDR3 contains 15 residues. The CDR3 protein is CASSLEGPRNTEAFF. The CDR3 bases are TGTGCCAGCAGCTTGGAGGGCCCTCGGAACACTGAAGCTTTCTTT.

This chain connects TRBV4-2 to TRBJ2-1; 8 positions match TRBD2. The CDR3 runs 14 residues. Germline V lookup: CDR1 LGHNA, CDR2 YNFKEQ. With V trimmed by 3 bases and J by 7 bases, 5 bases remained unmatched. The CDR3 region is CASSHTGTRNEQFF. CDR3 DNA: TGTGCCAGCAGCCATACCGGGACTAGAAATGAGCAGTTCTTC.

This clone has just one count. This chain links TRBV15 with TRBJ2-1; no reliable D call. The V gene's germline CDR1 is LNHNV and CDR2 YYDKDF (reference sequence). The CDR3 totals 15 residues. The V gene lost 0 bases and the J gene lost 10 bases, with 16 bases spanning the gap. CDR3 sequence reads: CATSRDRRRHWEQFF. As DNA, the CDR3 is TGTGCCACCAGCAGAGATAGGCGACGGCACTGGGAGCAGTTCTTC.

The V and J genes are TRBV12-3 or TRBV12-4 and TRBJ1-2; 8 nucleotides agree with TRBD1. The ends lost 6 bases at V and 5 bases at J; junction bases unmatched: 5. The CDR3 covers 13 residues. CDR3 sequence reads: CASRPTGAYGYTF. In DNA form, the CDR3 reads TGTGCCAGCAGACCGACAGGGGCGTATGGCTACACCTTC.

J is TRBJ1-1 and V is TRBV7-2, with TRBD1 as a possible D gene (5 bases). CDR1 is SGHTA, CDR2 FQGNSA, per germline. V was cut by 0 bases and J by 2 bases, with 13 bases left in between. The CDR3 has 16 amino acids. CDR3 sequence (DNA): TGTGCCAGCAGCTTAGCGGGTCTAGGGGTAAACACTGAAGCTTTCTTT. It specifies CASSLAGLGVNTEAFF.